The following is a T cell receptor beta chain sequence with its context. Its antigen is still unknown. The junction and the germline gene differ at one end; a read error may be behind it. The data derive from a study of Ad26.COV2.S vaccination and SARS-CoV-2 variants. Whole-study context: Intramuscularly, Ad26.COV2.S was given either once or twice, 56 days apart. Study-wide results and limits: Vaccine and placebo groups showed comparable non-spike TCR breadth.

Treatment specified: about 20 received Ad26.COV2.S at low or high dose, single or two shots; roughly 5 received placebo; per-sample allocation not given. The samples were gathered on day 63 after the first injection of vaccine or placebo. The CDR3 covers 14 residues. CDR1 is MNHNS and CDR2 is SASEGT in the germline V gene. Assay used: immunoSEQ multiplex PCR; TCRdb lists only in-frame clones, some missing. The data show about 400,000 clones, about 89% seen once. The gene calls are TRBV6-1 and TRBJ2-7; a weak D match, TRBD1 (6 bases). The sample in question was peripheral blood, obtained in a trial of Ad26.COV2.S vaccine versus placebo. The TCR originated in a person between 18 and 65 years old who received the Ad26.COV2.S COVID-19 vaccine or a placebo. CDR3: CASSEDRNPYEQYF. The CDR3 region has the DNA TGTGCCAGCAGCGAAGACAGGAACCCCTACGAGCAGTACTTC.